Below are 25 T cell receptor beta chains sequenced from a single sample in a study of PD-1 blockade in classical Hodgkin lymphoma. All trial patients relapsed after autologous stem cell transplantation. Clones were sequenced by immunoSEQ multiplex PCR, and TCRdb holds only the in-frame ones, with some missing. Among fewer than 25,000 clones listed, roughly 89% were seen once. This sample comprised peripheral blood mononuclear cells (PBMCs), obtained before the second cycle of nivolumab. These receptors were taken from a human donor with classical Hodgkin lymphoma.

For the CDR3, the DNA is TGTGCCAGCAGATCCCGCGATTTTACCGAGCAGTACTTC. Translating gives CASRSRDFTEQYF. V is TRBV6-6 and J is TRBJ2-7, with unresolved D. Germline V CDR1 and CDR2: MNHNY, SVGAGI (reference sequence). This CDR3 comprises 13 residues. V lost 6 bases and J 6 bases, leaving 15 bases between the germline ends.

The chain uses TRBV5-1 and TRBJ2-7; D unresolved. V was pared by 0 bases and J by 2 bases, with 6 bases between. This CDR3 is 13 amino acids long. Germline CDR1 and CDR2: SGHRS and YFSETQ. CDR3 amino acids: CASSLGEAYEQYF. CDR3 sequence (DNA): TGCGCCAGCAGCTTGGGAGAGGCCTACGAGCAGTACTTC.

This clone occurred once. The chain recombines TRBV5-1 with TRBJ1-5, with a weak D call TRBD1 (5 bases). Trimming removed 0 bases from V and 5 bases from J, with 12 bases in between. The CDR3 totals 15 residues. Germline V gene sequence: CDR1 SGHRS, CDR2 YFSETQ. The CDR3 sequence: CASSLAGGTYQPQHF. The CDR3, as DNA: TGCGCCAGCAGCTTGGCCGGGGGGACTTATCAGCCCCAGCATTTT.

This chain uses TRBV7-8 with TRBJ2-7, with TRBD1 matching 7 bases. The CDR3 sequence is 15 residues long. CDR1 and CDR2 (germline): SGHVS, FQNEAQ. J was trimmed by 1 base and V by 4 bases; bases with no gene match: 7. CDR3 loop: CASSSYSGQSYEQYF. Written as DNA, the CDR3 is TGTGCCAGCAGCTCGTATTCGGGACAGTCCTACGAGCAGTACTTC.

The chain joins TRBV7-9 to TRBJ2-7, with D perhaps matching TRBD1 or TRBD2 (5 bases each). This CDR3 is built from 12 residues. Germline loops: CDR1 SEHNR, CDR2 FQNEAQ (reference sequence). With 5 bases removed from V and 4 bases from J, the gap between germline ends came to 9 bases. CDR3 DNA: TGTGCCAGCAGCACTGGGACGTACGAGCAGTACTTC. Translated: CASSTGTYEQYF. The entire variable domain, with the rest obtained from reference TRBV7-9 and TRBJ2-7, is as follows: DTGVSQNPRHKITKRGQNVTFRCDPISEHNRLYWYRQTLGQGPEFLTYFQNEAQLEKSRLLSDRFSAERPKGSFSTLEIQRTEQGDSAMYLCASSTGTYEQYFGPGTRLTVT.

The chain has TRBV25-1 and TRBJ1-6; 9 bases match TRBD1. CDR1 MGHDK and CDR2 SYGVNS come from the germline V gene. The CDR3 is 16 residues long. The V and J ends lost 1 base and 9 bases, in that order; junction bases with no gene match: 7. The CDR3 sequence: CASSEFPGQGISPLHF. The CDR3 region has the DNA TGTGCCAGCAGTGAATTCCCAGGACAGGGGATTTCACCCCTCCACTTT.

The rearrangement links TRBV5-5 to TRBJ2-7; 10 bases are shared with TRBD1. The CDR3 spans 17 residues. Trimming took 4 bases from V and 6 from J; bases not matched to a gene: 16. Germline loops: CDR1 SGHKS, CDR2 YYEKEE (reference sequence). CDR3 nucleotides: TGTGCCAGCAGCCTACAGACAGGGGGCGCCTTAGTAGGCGAGCAGTACTTC. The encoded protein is CASSLQTGGALVGEQYF. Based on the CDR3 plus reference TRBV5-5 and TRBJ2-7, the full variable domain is DAGVTQSPTHLIKTRGQQVTLRCSPISGHKSVSWYQQVLGQGPQFIFQYYEKEERGRGNFPDRFSARQFPNYSSELNVNALLLGDSALYLCASSLQTGGALVGEQYFGPGTRLTVT.

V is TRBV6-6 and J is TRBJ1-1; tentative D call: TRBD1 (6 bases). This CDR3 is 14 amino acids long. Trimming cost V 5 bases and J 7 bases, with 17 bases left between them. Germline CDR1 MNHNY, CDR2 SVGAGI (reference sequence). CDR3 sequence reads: CASSGIDRLGEAFF. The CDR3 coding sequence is TGTGCCAGCAGTGGGATCGACAGGCTGGGTGAAGCTTTCTTT.

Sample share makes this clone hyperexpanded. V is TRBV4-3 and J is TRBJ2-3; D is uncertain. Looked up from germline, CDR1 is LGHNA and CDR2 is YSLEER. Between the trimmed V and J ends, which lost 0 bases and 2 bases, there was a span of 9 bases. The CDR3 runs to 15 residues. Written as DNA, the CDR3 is TGCGCCAGCAGCCAAGATCGGCAGGCCACAGATACGCAGTATTTT. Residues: CASSQDRQATDTQYF.

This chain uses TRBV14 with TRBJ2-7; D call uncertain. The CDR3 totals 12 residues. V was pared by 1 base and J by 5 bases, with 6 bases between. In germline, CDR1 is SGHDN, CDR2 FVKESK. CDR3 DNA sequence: TGTGCCAGCAGCCAAGTTTTGAACGAGCAGTACTTC. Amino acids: CASSQVLNEQYF.

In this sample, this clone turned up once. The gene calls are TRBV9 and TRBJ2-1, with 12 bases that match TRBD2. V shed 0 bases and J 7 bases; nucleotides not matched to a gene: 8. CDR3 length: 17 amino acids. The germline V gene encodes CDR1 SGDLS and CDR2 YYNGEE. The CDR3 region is CASSVEDLAGGLNEQFF. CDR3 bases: TGTGCCAGCAGCGTAGAGGATCTAGCGGGGGGGCTAAATGAGCAGTTCTTC. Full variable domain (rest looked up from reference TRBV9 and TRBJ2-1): DSGVTQTPKHLITATGQRVTLRCSPRSGDLSVYWYQQSLDQGLQFLIQYYNGEERAKGNILERFSAQQFPDLHSELNLSSLELGDSALYFCASSVEDLAGGLNEQFFGPGTRLTVL.

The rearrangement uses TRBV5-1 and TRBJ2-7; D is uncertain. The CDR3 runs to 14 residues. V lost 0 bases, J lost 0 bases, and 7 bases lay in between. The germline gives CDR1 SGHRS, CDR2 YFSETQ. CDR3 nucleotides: TGCGCCAGCAGCTTGGAGGCGGCCTCCTACGAGCAGTACTTC. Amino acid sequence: CASSLEAASYEQYF.

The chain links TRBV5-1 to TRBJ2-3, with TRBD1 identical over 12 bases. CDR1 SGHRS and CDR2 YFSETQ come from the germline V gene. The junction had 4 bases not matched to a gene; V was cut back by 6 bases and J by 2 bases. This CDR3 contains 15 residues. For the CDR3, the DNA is TGCGCCAGCAACGTGGGACAGGGGGCCACAGATACGCAGTATTTT. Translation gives CASNVGQGATDTQYF. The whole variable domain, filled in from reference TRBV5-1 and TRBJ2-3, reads KAGVTQTPRYLIKTRGQQVTLSCSPISGHRSVSWYQQTPGQGLQFLFEYFSETQRNKGNFPGRFSGRQFSNSRSEMNVSTLELGDSALYLCASNVGQGATDTQYFGPGTRLTVL.

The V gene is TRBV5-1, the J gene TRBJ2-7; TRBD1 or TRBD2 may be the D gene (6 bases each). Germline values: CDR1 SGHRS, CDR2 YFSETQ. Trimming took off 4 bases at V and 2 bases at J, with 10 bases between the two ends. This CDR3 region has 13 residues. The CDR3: CASSAEGAYEQYF. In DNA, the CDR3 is TGCGCCAGCAGCGCGGAGGGGGCCTACGAGCAGTACTTC.

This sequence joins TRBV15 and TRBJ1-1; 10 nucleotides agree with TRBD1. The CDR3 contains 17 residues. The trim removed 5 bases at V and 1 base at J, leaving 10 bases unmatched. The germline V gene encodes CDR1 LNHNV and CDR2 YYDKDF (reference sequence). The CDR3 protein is CATSGLRQGAGNTEAFF. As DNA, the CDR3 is TGTGCCACCAGCGGCCTGCGACAGGGGGCCGGGAACACTGAAGCTTTCTTT.

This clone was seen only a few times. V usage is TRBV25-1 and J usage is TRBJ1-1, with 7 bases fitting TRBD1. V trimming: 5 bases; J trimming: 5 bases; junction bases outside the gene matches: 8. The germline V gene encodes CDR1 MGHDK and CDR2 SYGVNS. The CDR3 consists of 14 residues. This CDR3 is CASSITHRGTEAFF. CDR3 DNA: TGTGCCAGCAGTATAACCCACAGGGGAACTGAAGCTTTCTTT. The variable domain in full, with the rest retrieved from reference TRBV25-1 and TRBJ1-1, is EADIYQTPRYLVIGTGKKITLECSQTMGHDKMYWYQQDPGMELHLIHYSYGVNSTEKGDLSSESTVSRIRTEHFPLTLESARPSHTSQYLCASSITHRGTEAFFGQGTRLTVV.

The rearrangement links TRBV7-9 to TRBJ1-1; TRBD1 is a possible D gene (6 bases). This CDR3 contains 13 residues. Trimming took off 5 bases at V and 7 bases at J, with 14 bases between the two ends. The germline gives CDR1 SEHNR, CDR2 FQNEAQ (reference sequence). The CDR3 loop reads CASSRDTRHEAFF. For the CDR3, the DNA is TGTGCCAGCAGCCGGGACACCCGACATGAAGCTTTCTTT.

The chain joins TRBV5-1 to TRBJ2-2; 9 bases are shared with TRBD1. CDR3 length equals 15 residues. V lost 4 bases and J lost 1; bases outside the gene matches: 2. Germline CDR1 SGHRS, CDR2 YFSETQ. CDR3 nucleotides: TGCGCCAGCAGCGCGGGACAGGGGAACACCGGGGAGCTGTTTTTT. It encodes CASSAGQGNTGELFF. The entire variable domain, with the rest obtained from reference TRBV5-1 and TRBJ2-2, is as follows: KAGVTQTPRYLIKTRGQQVTLSCSPISGHRSVSWYQQTPGQGLQFLFEYFSETQRNKGNFPGRFSGRQFSNSRSEMNVSTLELGDSALYLCASSAGQGNTGELFFGEGSRLTVL.

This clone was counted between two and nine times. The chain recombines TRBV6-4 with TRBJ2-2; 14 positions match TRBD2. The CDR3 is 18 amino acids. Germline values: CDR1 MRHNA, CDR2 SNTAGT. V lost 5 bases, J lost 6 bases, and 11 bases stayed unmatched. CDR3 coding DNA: TGTGCCAGCAGTCTCATCCCGACTAGCGGGGGGGCGCCCGGGGAGCTGTTTTTT. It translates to CASSLIPTSGGAPGELFF.

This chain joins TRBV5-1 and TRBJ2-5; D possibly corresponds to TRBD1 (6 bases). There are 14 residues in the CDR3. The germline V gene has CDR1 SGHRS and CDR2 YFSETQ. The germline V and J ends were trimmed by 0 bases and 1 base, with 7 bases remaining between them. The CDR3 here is CASSLDRAQETQYF. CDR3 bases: TGCGCCAGCAGCTTGGACAGGGCCCAAGAGACCCAGTACTTC.

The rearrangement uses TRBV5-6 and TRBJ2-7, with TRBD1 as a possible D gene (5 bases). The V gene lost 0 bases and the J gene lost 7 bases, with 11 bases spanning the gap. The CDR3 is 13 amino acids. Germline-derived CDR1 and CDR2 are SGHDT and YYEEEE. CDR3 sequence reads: CASSLGGPWEQYF. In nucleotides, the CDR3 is TGTGCCAGCAGCTTGGGGGGCCCATGGGAGCAGTACTTC.

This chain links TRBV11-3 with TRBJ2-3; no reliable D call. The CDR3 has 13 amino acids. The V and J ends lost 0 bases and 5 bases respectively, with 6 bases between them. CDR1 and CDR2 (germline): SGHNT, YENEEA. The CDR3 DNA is TGTGCCAGCAGCTTAGATTATGAAGATACGCAGTATTTT. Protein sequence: CASSLDYEDTQYF.

Here the CDR3 reads CASRSAGTESTEQYF. The DNA for the CDR3 is TGTGCCAGCAGGTCTGCCGGGACAGAGTCCACCGAGCAGTACTTC. The chain recombines TRBV28 with TRBJ2-7; 7 bases align to TRBD1. V shed 6 bases, J shed 6 bases, and the junction held 14 bases outside the gene matches. From germline, CDR1 is MDHEN and CDR2 SYDVKM. This CDR3 has 15 amino acids.

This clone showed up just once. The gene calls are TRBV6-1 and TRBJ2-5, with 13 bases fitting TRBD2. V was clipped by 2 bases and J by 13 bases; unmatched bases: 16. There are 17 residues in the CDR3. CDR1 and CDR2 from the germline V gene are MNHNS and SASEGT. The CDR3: CASSEFPTRLAGGRRYF. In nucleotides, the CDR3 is TGTGCCAGCAGTGAATTTCCCACCCGACTAGCGGGGGGCCGGAGGTACTTC.

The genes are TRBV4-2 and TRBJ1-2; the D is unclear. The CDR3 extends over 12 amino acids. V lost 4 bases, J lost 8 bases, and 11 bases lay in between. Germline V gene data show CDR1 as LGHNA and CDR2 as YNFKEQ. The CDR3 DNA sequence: TGTGCCAGCAGCCTAGATAGCGAGGGCTACACCTTC. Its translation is CASSLDSEGYTF.